These 21 T cell receptor beta chains share one sample of origin, sequenced in a study of T-cell reconstitution after alpha-beta-depleted transplantation in children. For TCRbeta, the library was prepared with unique molecular identifiers. TCRdb analysed the PCR reads with MiXCR anew, one entry per CDR3 protein. The table has 780,000 or so distinct CDR3 sequences, roughly 15% seen once. The source material was PBMCs, mostly from graft donor cells, sampled 360 days after TCRalphabeta/CD19-depleted stem cell transplant. These receptor sequences come from a male patient under 18 who had a stem cell transplant for acute lymphoblastic leukemia, so the T cells may come from the graft donor.

This clonotype has at least ten counts. V is TRBV5-1 and J is TRBJ2-3, with D unresolved. The length of the CDR3 is 16 residues. V dropped 4 bases and J dropped 1 base, with 16 bases sitting between them. Per the germline V gene, CDR1 is SGHRS and CDR2 is YFSETQ. This CDR3 is CASSPRKFIRTDTQYF. In DNA form, the CDR3 reads TGCGCCAGCAGCCCGCGCAAGTTTATCCGCACAGATACGCAGTATTTT.

This clonotype came up a few times. V and J are TRBV29-1 and TRBJ2-1; D could derive from TRBD1 or TRBD2 (5 bases each). V was clipped by 4 bases and J by 6 bases, with 10 bases between them. The CDR3 runs 12 residues. Germline CDR1 and CDR2: SQVTM and ANQGSEA. CDR3 sequence (DNA): TGCAGCGTTGGGGACCCCGGCAATGAGCAGTTCTTC. Translated, it gives CSVGDPGNEQFF.

The rearrangement uses TRBV6-5 and TRBJ2-3; possibly TRBD2 for D (6 bases). The ends were cut back, 4 bases at V and 3 bases at J, with 14 bases in the middle. Germline CDR1 MNHEY, CDR2 SVGAGI. The CDR3 loop spans 15 amino acids. Here the CDR3 DNA reads TGTGCCAGCAGTTTCCGCGGGATATCGACAGATACGCAGTATTTT. It yields the protein CASSFRGISTDTQYF.

A few counts support this clonotype. The chain has TRBV12-3 or TRBV12-4 and TRBJ2-7; the match to TRBD2 covers 7 bases. This CDR3 comprises 12 residues. Losses at the gene ends were 4 bases for V and 12 bases for J; bases not matched to a gene: 9. The CDR3 DNA is TGTGCCAGCAGTTCGACTAGCTCGCAGCCGTACTTC. Residues: CASSSTSSQPYF.

V and J are TRBV9 and TRBJ2-1; a possible D gene is TRBD1 (6 bases). V shed 0 bases and J shed 0 bases, with 13 bases lying between them. The CDR3 totals 17 residues. The germline gives CDR1 SGDLS, CDR2 YYNGEE. Written as DNA, the CDR3 is TGTGCCAGCAGCGTAGGGGGTAGCAGGGGCTCCTACAATGAGCAGTTCTTC. Its translation: CASSVGGSRGSYNEQFF.

The chain uses TRBV12-3 or TRBV12-4 and TRBJ2-1; the D gene is possibly TRBD2 (6 bases). The V gene lost 7 bases and the J gene lost 2 bases, with 12 bases spanning the gap. This CDR3 is 14 amino acids long. The CDR3 loop reads CASTGTPPYNEQFF. The DNA of the CDR3 is TGTGCCAGCACCGGGACTCCACCCTACAATGAGCAGTTCTTC.

This chain uses TRBV20-1 with TRBJ2-7, with TRBD2 identical over 11 bases. The CDR3 runs 18 residues. Germline V gene data show CDR1 as DFQATT and CDR2 as SNEGSKA (reference sequence). V dropped 3 bases and J dropped 4; count of bases not matched to a gene: 17. The CDR3 nucleotides read TGCAGTGCTAGTCACTGGGGGACTAGCGGATATATATGGTACGAGCAGTACTTC. As protein: CSASHWGTSGYIWYEQYF.

The chain has TRBV14 and TRBJ1-1, with D hard to call. This CDR3 spans 14 amino acids. V was clipped by 1 base and J by 1 base, with 7 bases between them. Germline CDR1 reads SGHDN; CDR2 reads FVKESK. The DNA of the CDR3 is TGTGCCAGCAGCCAAGGACACCCGAACACTGAAGCTTTCTTT. The encoded protein is CASSQGHPNTEAFF.

The V call is TRBV4-1, the J call TRBJ2-7, with TRBD2 identical over 12 bases. The CDR3 is 18 residues long. In germline, CDR1 is MGHRA, CDR2 YSYEKL. The J segment lost 5 bases and the V segment lost 1 base, leaving 12 bases of the junction unmatched. The CDR3 DNA follows: TGCGCCAGCAGCCAAGTGGCGGCTAGCGGGAGGGTAGCCCACGAGCAGTACTTC. Amino acid sequence: CASSQVAASGRVAHEQYF.

The rearrangement uses TRBV12-3 or TRBV12-4 and TRBJ2-3, with 14 bases lining up with TRBD2. With V trimmed by 5 bases and J by 3 bases, 16 bases remained unmatched. The CDR3 runs to 20 residues. CDR3 sequence: CASSPRLAGGPLGVTDTQYF. CDR3 nucleotides: TGTGCCAGCAGTCCAAGACTAGCGGGAGGGCCCTTAGGTGTGACAGATACGCAGTATTTT.

This chain uses TRBV11-2 with TRBJ2-7; TRBD2 agrees at 8 bases. This CDR3 contains 15 residues. Germline CDR1 SGHAT, CDR2 FQNNGV. Losses at the gene ends were 8 bases for V and 0 bases for J; bases not matched to a gene: 9. For the CDR3, the DNA is TGTGCCAGCGGGGCCGTGAGCGGGAGCTCCTACGAGCAGTACTTC. This translates into CASGAVSGSSYEQYF.

The J gene is TRBJ2-1, the V gene TRBV5-6; TRBD2 might be the D (6 bases). The CDR3 is 14 residues long. CDR1 is SGHDT, CDR2 YYEEEE, per germline. V lost 0 bases and J lost 5, with 9 bases in between. The CDR3, as DNA: TGTGCCAGCAGCTTGGTATCGGGAGACAATGAGCAGTTCTTC. Its protein product is CASSLVSGDNEQFF. Using reference TRBV5-6 and TRBJ2-1 for the parts outside the CDR3, the full variable domain is DAGVTQSPTHLIKTRGQQVTLRCSPKSGHDTVSWYQQALGQGPQFIFQYYEEEERQRGNFPDRFSGHQFPNYSSELNVNALLLGDSALYLCASSLVSGDNEQFFGPGTRLTVL.

This chain connects TRBV29-1 to TRBJ2-2; D not resolved. Deletions cut 4 bases from V and 5 bases from J, with 8 bases between. The CDR3 covers 12 residues. Germline V gives CDR1 SQVTM, CDR2 ANQGSEA. The CDR3 loop is CSVVGFTGELFF. The CDR3 coding sequence is TGCAGCGTTGTAGGATTTACCGGGGAGCTGTTTTTT.

This clonotype was counted only a few times. The rearrangement uses TRBV9 and TRBJ2-5, with TRBD1 as a possible D gene (5 bases). The CDR3 runs 11 residues. V was clipped by 4 bases and J by 8 bases, with 9 bases between them. CDR1 is SGDLS, CDR2 YYNGEE, per germline. This CDR3 is CASSSRTTQYF. The DNA of the CDR3 is TGTGCCAGCAGCTCGCGGACAACCCAGTACTTC.

This chain joins TRBV3-1 and TRBJ2-5, with D uncertain. Germline CDR1 is LGHDT and CDR2 is YNNKEL (reference sequence). The length of the CDR3 is 12 residues. Trimming cost V 1 base and J 1 base, with 1 base left between them. The CDR3 loop is CASSQGQETQYF. The CDR3 bases are TGTGCCAGCAGCCAAGGCCAAGAGACCCAGTACTTC.

The chain uses TRBV30 and TRBJ2-7; D not certain. Trimming pared 2 bases from V and 3 bases from J, leaving 11 bases between. CDR1 is GTSNPN, CDR2 SVGIG, per germline (reference sequence). The CDR3 consists of 13 residues. The CDR3 DNA follows: TGTGCCTGGAGTCTTTGGCGGAACTACGAGCAGTACTTC. It is translated as CAWSLWRNYEQYF.

V and J are TRBV28 and TRBJ2-1; TRBD2 matches at 12 bases. Germline CDR1 and CDR2: MDHEN and SYDVKM. CDR3 length: 16 residues. With V trimmed by 6 bases and J by 4 bases, 7 bases remained unmatched. The CDR3 DNA follows: TGTGCCAGCAGCTGGCTGACTAGCGGGAGTTACAATGAGCAGTTCTTC. Translated: CASSWLTSGSYNEQFF. Together with reference TRBV28 and TRBJ2-1, the CDR3 gives the full variable domain: DVKVTQSSRYLVKRTGEKVFLECVQDMDHENMFWYRQDPGLGLRLIYFSYDVKMKEKGDIPEGYSVSREKKERFSLILESASTNQTSMYLCASSWLTSGSYNEQFFGPGTRLTVL.

This chain links TRBV21-1 with TRBJ2-7; TRBD1 reflects the table's D call only, with no check against the DNA. TRBV21-1 is listed as a pseudogene. The CDR3 has 15 amino acids. This CDR3 reads CASSARDRGRYEQYF. Written as DNA, the CDR3 is TGTGCCAGCAGCGCCCGGGACAGGGGACGGTACGAGCAGTACTTC.

This clonotype was seen a handful of times. The chain uses TRBV2 and TRBJ1-1; possibly TRBD1 for D (5 bases). CDR1 is SNHLY, CDR2 FYNNEI, per germline. V was shortened by 4 bases and J by 2 bases, with 14 bases between the two germline ends. The CDR3 loop spans 15 amino acids. Here the CDR3 reads CASSVQGGPNTEAFF. CDR3 DNA: TGTGCCAGCAGTGTCCAGGGAGGTCCCAACACTGAAGCTTTCTTT.

This clonotype has a handful of counts. As DNA, the CDR3 is TGCGCCAGCAGCGTGACTAGCGGGGGGGTCTACGAGCAGTACTTC. This gives the protein CASSVTSGGVYEQYF. J is TRBJ2-7 and V is TRBV5-1; 14 bases agree with TRBD2. This CDR3 is 15 amino acids long. Germline V gene sequence: CDR1 SGHRS, CDR2 YFSETQ. The J segment lost 3 bases and the V segment lost 4 bases, leaving 3 bases of the junction unmatched.

This clonotype was found a few times. This chain uses TRBV7-2 with TRBJ1-4; D is unresolved. This CDR3 contains 15 residues. CDR1 and CDR2 from the germline V gene are SGHTA and FQGNSA. Trimming shortened V by 2 bases and J by 4 bases, and 11 bases separated the two germline ends. The CDR3 bases are TGTGCCAGCAGCTTACAGGCGTCGGTTAATGAAAAACTGTTTTTT. Protein: CASSLQASVNEKLFF.